This is a list of T cell receptor beta chains from one sample in a study of shared clonotypes between healthy human individuals. Clones were read by immunoSEQ multiplex PCR, and TCRdb kept only the in-frame ones, dropping some. The table has approximately 620,000 clones, around 97% seen once; the top ten hold about 0.06%. The material sequenced was naive CD4+ T cells sorted from blood. The receptors here all came from a woman aged 25 to 39 in good health. CDR3s include the opening cysteine and the closing phenylalanine or tryptophan. The D gene is left open where the match is weak. Clone size is given for some rows only: seen once, a few or many times, or a class if the clone is expanded.

- | 14 | TRBJ1-3 | - | TRBV5-4 | TGTGCCAGCAGTCTTCAGGGACGGGAAACAACCATATATTTT | CASSLQGRETTIYF
- | 20 | TRBJ1-1 | - | TRBV21-1 | TGTGCCAGCAGCAAAGGATATCAAGTGGGGCACGCCATGTTGAACACTGAAGCTTTCTTT | CASSKGYQVGHAMLNTEAFF
- | 13 | TRBJ1-2 | - | TRBV5-5 | TGTGCCAGCAGCATAGGGAGGATCGATGGCTACACCTTC | CASSIGRIDGYTF
- | 14 | TRBJ2-5 | - | TRBV7-6 | TGTGCCAGCAGCCAAGGGACCCTCCAAGAGACCCAGTACTTC | CASSQGTLQETQYF
- | 13 | TRBJ2-2 | - | TRBV27 | TGTGCCAGCACACACAGGGCCACCGGGGAGCTGTTTTTT | CASTHRATGELFF
once | 16 | TRBJ1-5 | - | TRBV2 | TGTGCCAGCAGTGAAGCGCGGAGGCAGGGAATACAGCCCCAGCATTTT | CASSEARRQGIQPQHF
- | 15 | TRBJ2-3 | - | TRBV11-3 | TGTGCCAGCGGGCAGCAGCGGTCTAGCACAGATACGCAGTATTTT | CASGQQRSSTDTQYF
- | 14 | TRBJ1-6 | - | TRBV19 | TGTGCCAGTCAACAAGGGACCCATAATTCACCCCTCCACTTT | CASQQGTHNSPLHF
- | 14 | TRBJ1-4 | - | TRBV27 | TGTGCCAGCAGTTTTGGTGGGAGATATGAAAAACTGTTTTTT | CASSFGGRYEKLFF
- | 15 | TRBJ2-1 | - | TRBV28 | TGTGCCGGGAGGTACAGGGATGTTCTTTGGAATGAGCAGTTCTTC | CAGRYRDVLWNEQFF
- | 15 | TRBJ2-1 | TRBD2 | TRBV28 | TGTGCCAGCAGTTTGCCGGGACTAGCGGGAGGTGAGCAGTTCTTC | CASSLPGLAGGEQFF
- | 15 | TRBJ1-5 | - | TRBV7-9 | TGTGCCAGCAGCTTAGGCGTAGGTGAAAATCAGCCCCAGCATTTT | CASSLGVGENQPQHF
- | 14 | TRBJ1-2 | TRBD1 | TRBV7-2 | TGTGCCAGCAGCTTACGGACAGGAAAATATGGCTACACCTTC | CASSLRTGKYGYTF
- | 16 | TRBJ2-7 | - | TRBV7-3 | TGTGCCAGCAGCCCAGGAGGGGGAGCTTCCTACTACGAGCAGTACTTC | CASSPGGGASYYEQYF
- | 16 | TRBJ2-7 | TRBD2 | TRBV7-2 | TGTGCCAGCAGCTTTAATCCCGTTCTAGCGGCCTACGAGCAGTACTTC | CASSFNPVLAAYEQYF
- | 16 | TRBJ2-5 | - | TRBV5-4 | TGTGCCAGCAGCCTGCCGCGAGGGTTGGCCCAAGAGACCCAGTACTTC | CASSLPRGLAQETQYF
- | 12 | TRBJ2-7 | - | TRBV14 | TGTGCCAGCAGCCAGACGAGATACGAGCAGTACTTC | CASSQTRYEQYF
- | 15 | TRBJ2-3 | - | TRBV2 | TGTGCCAGCACGGGTTTCCGGTCGAGCACAGATACGCAGTATTTT | CASTGFRSSTDTQYF
- | 14 | TRBJ1-3 | - | TRBV5-6 | TGTGCCAGCAACCGGGGCCTCTCTGGAAACACCATATATTTT | CASNRGLSGNTIYF
- | 15 | TRBJ1-6 | - | TRBV6-5 | TGTGCCAGCAGTTACTCTGCTCTGGACCCTTCACCCCTCCACTTT | CASSYSALDPSPLHF
- | 12 | TRBJ2-7 | - | TRBV10-3 | TGTGCCATCAGTGATTGGCCATACGAGCAGTACTTC | CAISDWPYEQYF
- | 14 | TRBJ1-1 | - | TRBV6-5 | TGTGCCAGCAGGCCGGGACAATTGAACACTGAAGCTTTCTTT | CASRPGQLNTEAFF
- | 15 | TRBJ2-5 | - | TRBV7-2 | TGTGCCAGCAGCAGAGGCCGGACAGATCAAGAGACCCAGTACTTC | CASSRGRTDQETQYF
- | 15 | TRBJ2-3 | - | TRBV9 | TGTGCCAGCAGCCTGAGCGGGCTAGCAGATGATACGCAGTATTTT | CASSLSGLADDTQYF
- | 14 | TRBJ2-5 | - | TRBV2 | TGTGCCAGCAGTGAAAAGAGGCCCCAGGAGACCCAGTACTTC | CASSEKRPQETQYF
- | 15 | TRBJ1-5 | TRBD1 | TRBV9 | TGTGCCAGCAGCAGACAGGGGTCGGTCAATCAGCCCCAGCATTTT | CASSRQGSVNQPQHF
- | 13 | TRBJ2-7 | TRBD2 | TRBV5-1 | TGCGCCAGCAGCTTAAGGGACTATAACGAGCAGTACTTC | CASSLRDYNEQYF